This T cell receptor (beta chain) was documented in a study of identical twins. Trimming took 0 bases from V and 5 from J, leaving 10 bases between them. Germline V lookup: CDR1 SGHRS, CDR2 YFSETQ. CDR3 length: 14 residues. TCRdb itself ran the 5' RACE reads through MiXCR, one entry per CDR3 protein. Here the sample spans about 700,000 distinct CDR3 sequences, around 8.6% being singletons. These data were also reused for a study on yellow fever vaccine responses in identical twins. From that paper: Twin vaccine T cell responses reportedly seemed partly convergent, partly personalized.

The specimen sequenced was PBMCs. This receptor was obtained from a woman between 18 and 29 years old in good health. The chain couples TRBV5-1 to TRBJ2-3; D is uncertain. This chain's CDR3 is CASSLGNVGDTQYF. DNA for the CDR3: TGCGCCAGCAGCTTGGGTAACGTTGGAGATACGCAGTATTTT.